This entry concerns a single T cell receptor (beta chain). The source of the sample is a study of cytomegalovirus exposure and HLA in healthy donors. Measured with immunoSEQ multiplex PCR; TCRdb has only the in-frame clones, and not every one. The top ten clones hold about 0.8% of a sample with more than 300,000 clones, around 86% of them seen once. The CDR3 contains 15 residues. CDR1 is LGHNA, CDR2 YSLEER, per germline. Trimming removed 1 base from V and 2 bases from J, with 12 bases in between. This chain uses TRBV4-3 with TRBJ2-7; D is unresolved. This receptor was taken from a woman aged 18-29 years in good health and CMV-seronegative. Sequenced input: PBMCs. The CDR3 is CASSQVWSGTYEQYF. CDR3 coding DNA: TGCGCCAGCAGCCAAGTATGGAGTGGTACCTACGAGCAGTACTTC.